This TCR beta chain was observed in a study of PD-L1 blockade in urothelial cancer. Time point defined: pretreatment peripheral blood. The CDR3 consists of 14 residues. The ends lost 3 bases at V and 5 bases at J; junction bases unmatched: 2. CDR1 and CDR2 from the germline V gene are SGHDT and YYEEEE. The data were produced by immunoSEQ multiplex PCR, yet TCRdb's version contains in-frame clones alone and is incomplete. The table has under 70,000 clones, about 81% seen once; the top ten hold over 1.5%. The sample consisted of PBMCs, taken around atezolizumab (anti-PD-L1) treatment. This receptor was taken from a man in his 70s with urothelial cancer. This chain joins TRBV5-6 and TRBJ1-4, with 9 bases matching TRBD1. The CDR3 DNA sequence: TGTGCCAGCAGCTCCGGGACAGGGAATGAAAAACTGTTTTTT. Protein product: CASSSGTGNEKLFF.